Described below is a single T cell receptor beta chain sequence and its context. This sample is part of a study of immune characterization of retroperitoneal liposarcoma. TCRdb recomputed calls from the PCR reads with MiXCR, one row per CDR3 protein. This sample carries some 10,000 distinct CDR3 sequences, roughly a quarter of them seen once, and the ten largest clones take about 8.2%. This CDR3 has 13 residues. The TCR comes from a male donor with retroperitoneal liposarcoma. Specimen: tumor tissue. V and J are TRBV5-3 and TRBJ2-5; weak D call: TRBD2 (5 bases). The DNA end lines up better with TRBJ2-1; the J call may be wrong. TRBV5-3 is placed among ORFs of uncertain function. CDR3 residues: CASSVDAGAEQFF. The CDR3, as DNA: TGTGCCAGCAGCGTAGATGCGGGCGCTGAGCAGTTCTTC.